The 14 T cell receptor beta chains reported below all come from one sample, sequenced in a study of blood T cell repertoires in COVID-19. Generated by immunoSEQ multiplex PCR, the TCRdb table keeps only in-frame clones and is missing some. This sample has 130,000 to 150,000 clones; almost 90% occur once, and the top ten carry about 2.1%. The source material was peripheral blood. Receptors were obtained from a human donor in a cohort sampled during active COVID-19.

The rearrangement links TRBV23-1 to TRBJ1-5, with no clear D. TRBV23-1 is placed among ORFs of uncertain function. There are 18 residues in the CDR3. V lost 4 bases, J lost 0 bases, and 19 bases lay in between. CDR3 coding DNA: TGCGCCAGCAGTCTCCAGGCCGTGCTAACTTATAGCAATCAGCCCCAGCATTTT. Encoded protein: CASSLQAVLTYSNQPQHF.

This chain uses TRBV19 with TRBJ1-5, with D hard to call. V was shortened by 1 base and J by 5 bases, with 9 bases between the two germline ends. The CDR3 has 14 amino acids. CDR1 is LNHDA and CDR2 is SQIVND in the germline V gene (reference sequence). CDR3 bases: TGTGCCAGTAGTATAGCCACTATTGATCAGCCCCAGCATTTT. Its translation: CASSIATIDQPQHF.

This chain uses TRBV18 with TRBJ1-2, with D possibly being TRBD1 (6 bases). The CDR3 is 15 residues long. V was pared by 8 bases and J by 8 bases, with 24 bases between. Germline V gene data show CDR1 as KGHSH and CDR2 as LQKENI. The DNA of the CDR3 is TGTGCCAGCCCAGCCCAGGGGAACCTAATTGAAGGCTACACCTTC. Encoded protein: CASPAQGNLIEGYTF.

The rearrangement uses TRBV5-1 and TRBJ1-2; 7 nucleotides align to TRBD1. The CDR3 loop spans 14 amino acids. The V gene's germline CDR1 is SGHRS and CDR2 YFSETQ. Trimming at V came to 4 bases and at J to 6 bases, leaving 9 bases not matched to a gene. CDR3 sequence (DNA): TGCGCCAGCAGCCAGGGGGTGAGAATCGATGGCTACACCTTC. Translation gives CASSQGVRIDGYTF.

This clone was detected once. The chain joins TRBV7-2 to TRBJ2-3, with TRBD1 matching over 7 bases. This CDR3 contains 13 residues. V was pared by 7 bases and J by 1 base, with 2 bases of the junction left unmatched. Looked up from germline, CDR1 is SGHTA and CDR2 is FQGNSA. CDR3 loop: CASTGQGTDTQYF. The CDR3 nucleotides read TGTGCCAGCACTGGACAGGGCACAGATACGCAGTATTTT. The full variable domain, completed using reference TRBV7-2 and TRBJ2-3, is GAGVSQSPSNKVTEKGKDVELRCDPISGHTALYWYRQSLGQGLEFLIYFQGNSAPDKSGLPSDRFSAERTGGSVSTLTIQRTQQEDSAVYLCASTGQGTDTQYFGPGTRLTVL.

As regards this clone: This CDR3 is also generated by other DNA sequences in the sample. This rearrangement joins TRBV18 to TRBJ2-7; D gene unclear. This CDR3 region has 15 residues. V lost 2 bases to trimming and J lost 1 base, with 12 bases between them. Germline-derived CDR1 and CDR2 are KGHSH and LQKENI. CDR3 sequence reads: CASSPSAGASYEQYF. CDR3 coding DNA: TGTGCCAGCTCACCAAGTGCAGGCGCTTCCTACGAGCAGTACTTC. The full variable domain, completed using reference TRBV18 and TRBJ2-7, is NAGVMQNPRHLVRRRGQEARLRCSPMKGHSHVYWYRQLPEEGLKFMVYLQKENIIDESGMPKERFSAEFPKEGPSILRIQQVVRGDSAAYFCASSPSAGASYEQYFGPGTRLTVT.

This chain connects TRBV9 to TRBJ2-1; TRBD1 agrees at 8 bases. CDR1 SGDLS and CDR2 YYNGEE come from the germline V gene. This CDR3 has 15 residues. V gave up 3 bases and J gave up 5 bases; unmatched junction bases: 7. The CDR3 sequence is CASSAGTGANNEQFF. CDR3 coding DNA: TGTGCCAGCAGCGCCGGGACAGGTGCGAACAATGAGCAGTTCTTC.

The chain combines TRBV6-1 with TRBJ2-3, with TRBD2 as a possible D gene (5 bases). Trimming stripped 2 bases from V and 2 bases from J, with 11 bases between. Germline V gives CDR1 MNHNS, CDR2 SASEGT. CDR3 length: 15 residues. CDR3 region: CASSELGGFTDTQYF. CDR3 nucleotides: TGTGCCAGCAGTGAACTAGGCGGGTTCACAGATACGCAGTATTTT.

The chain employs TRBV7-2 and TRBJ2-3; 11 bases agree with TRBD1. The CDR3 is 14 residues long. The V gene's germline CDR1 is SGHTA and CDR2 FQGNSA. V was pared by 10 bases and J by 5 bases, with 8 bases of the junction left unmatched. Written as DNA, the CDR3 is TGTGCCACCCACGGACAGGGGGCAAAAGATACGCAGTATTTT. The encoded protein is CATHGQGAKDTQYF. Together with reference TRBV7-2 and TRBJ2-3, the CDR3 gives the full variable domain: GAGVSQSPSNKVTEKGKDVELRCDPISGHTALYWYRQSLGQGLEFLIYFQGNSAPDKSGLPSDRFSAERTGGSVSTLTIQRTQQEDSAVYLCATHGQGAKDTQYFGPGTRLTVL.

Only one count was recorded for this clone. V and J are TRBV18 and TRBJ1-6, with 8 bases lining up with TRBD1. The CDR3 consists of 14 residues. Unmatched junction bases numbered 5, after V lost 6 bases and J lost 7 bases. CDR1 KGHSH and CDR2 LQKENI come from the germline V gene. CDR3 region: CASSQDRENSPLHF. The CDR3, as DNA: TGTGCCAGCTCCCAGGACAGGGAAAATTCACCCCTCCACTTT.

The rearrangement links TRBV27 to TRBJ2-7, with 7 positions matching TRBD1. This CDR3 comprises 15 residues. J gave up 3 bases and V 6 bases, and 11 bases lay outside the gene matches. Germline-derived CDR1 and CDR2 are MNHEY and SMNVEV (reference sequence). The CDR3 reads CASSSPPTGIYEQYF. CDR3 nucleotides: TGTGCCAGCAGCTCGCCACCGACAGGGATCTACGAGCAGTACTTC.

The chain uses TRBV4-2 and TRBJ1-2; D perhaps matches TRBD1 (5 bases). The germline V gene has CDR1 LGHNA and CDR2 YNFKEQ. Deletions cut 4 bases from V and 4 bases from J, with 10 bases between. The CDR3 is 13 amino acids. As DNA, the CDR3 is TGTGCCAGCAGCCCGGGGGGGAGCTATGGCTACACCTTC. Its translation: CASSPGGSYGYTF.

This clone was observed a few times. The J gene is TRBJ2-3, the V gene TRBV7-2; 9 bases match TRBD2. After removal of 3 bases from V and 4 bases from J, the junction contained 14 bases not matched to a gene. This CDR3 spans 18 amino acids. Looked up from germline, CDR1 is SGHTA and CDR2 is FQGNSA. CDR3 bases: TGTGCCAGCAGCTTTAGGCCTAGGGCTAGCGGGATTGCAGATACGCAGTATTTT. Its protein is CASSFRPRASGIADTQYF. The full variable domain, rest sourced from reference TRBV7-2 and TRBJ2-3, is GAGVSQSPSNKVTEKGKDVELRCDPISGHTALYWYRQSLGQGLEFLIYFQGNSAPDKSGLPSDRFSAERTGGSVSTLTIQRTQQEDSAVYLCASSFRPRASGIADTQYFGPGTRLTVL.

The chain couples TRBV19 to TRBJ2-3; 9 bases fit TRBD2. This CDR3 region has 15 residues. Germline V gene data show CDR1 as LNHDA and CDR2 as SQIVND (reference sequence). J gave up 0 bases and V 3 bases, and 1 base lay outside the gene matches. The CDR3 is CASSISGGSTDTQYF. CDR3 DNA sequence: TGTGCCAGTAGTATCAGCGGGGGGAGCACAGATACGCAGTATTTT.